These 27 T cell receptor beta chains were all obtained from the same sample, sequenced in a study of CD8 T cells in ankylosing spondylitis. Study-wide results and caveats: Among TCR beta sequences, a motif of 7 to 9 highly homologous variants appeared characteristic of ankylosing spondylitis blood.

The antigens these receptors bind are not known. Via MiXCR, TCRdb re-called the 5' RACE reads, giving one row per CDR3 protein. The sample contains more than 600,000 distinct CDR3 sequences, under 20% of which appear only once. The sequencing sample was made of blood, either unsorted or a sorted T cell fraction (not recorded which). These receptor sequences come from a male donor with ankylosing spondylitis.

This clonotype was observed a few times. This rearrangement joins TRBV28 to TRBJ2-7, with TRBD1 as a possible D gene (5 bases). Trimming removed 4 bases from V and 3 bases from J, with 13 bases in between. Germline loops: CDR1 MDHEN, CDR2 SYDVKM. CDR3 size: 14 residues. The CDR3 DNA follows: TGTGCCAGCAGTTCACAGGCGTCCCGCTACGAGCAGTACTTC. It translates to CASSSQASRYEQYF.

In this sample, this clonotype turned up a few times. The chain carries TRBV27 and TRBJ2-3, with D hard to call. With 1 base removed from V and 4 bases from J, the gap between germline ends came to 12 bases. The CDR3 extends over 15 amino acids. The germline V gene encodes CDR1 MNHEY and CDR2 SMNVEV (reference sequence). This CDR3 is CASSLLVPNADTQYF. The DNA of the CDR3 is TGTGCCAGCAGTTTATTGGTCCCAAATGCAGATACGCAGTATTTT.

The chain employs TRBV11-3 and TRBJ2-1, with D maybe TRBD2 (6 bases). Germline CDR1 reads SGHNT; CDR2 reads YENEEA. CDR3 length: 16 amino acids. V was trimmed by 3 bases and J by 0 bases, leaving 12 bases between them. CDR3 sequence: CASSLGLTSSYNEQFF. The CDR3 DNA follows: TGTGCCAGCAGCTTGGGACTGACGAGCTCCTACAATGAGCAGTTCTTC. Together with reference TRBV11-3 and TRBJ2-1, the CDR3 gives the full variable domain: EAGVVQSPRYKIIEKKQPVAFWCNPISGHNTLYWYLQNLGQGPELLIRYENEEAVDDSQLPKDRFSAERLKGVDSTLKIQPAELGDSAVYLCASSLGLTSSYNEQFFGPGTRLTVL.

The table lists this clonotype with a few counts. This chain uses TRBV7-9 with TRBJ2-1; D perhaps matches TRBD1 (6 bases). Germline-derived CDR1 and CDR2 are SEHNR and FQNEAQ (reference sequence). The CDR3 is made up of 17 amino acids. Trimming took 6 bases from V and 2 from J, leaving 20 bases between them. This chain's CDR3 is CASRKRMDRSTYNEQFF. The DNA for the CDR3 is TGTGCCAGCAGGAAACGCATGGACAGATCCACCTACAATGAGCAGTTCTTC.

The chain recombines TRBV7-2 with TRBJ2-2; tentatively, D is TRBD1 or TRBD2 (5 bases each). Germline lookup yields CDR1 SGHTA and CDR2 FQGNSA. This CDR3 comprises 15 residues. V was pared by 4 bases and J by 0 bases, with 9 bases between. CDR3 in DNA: TGTGCCAGCAGCTGGGACGCCGCGAACACCGGGGAGCTGTTTTTT. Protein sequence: CASSWDAANTGELFF.

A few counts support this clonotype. CDR3 sequence reads: CASSFYLAGVDEQFF. CDR3 nucleotide sequence: TGTGCCAGCAGCTTTTACCTAGCGGGAGTCGATGAGCAGTTCTTC. V gene TRBV7-6 combines with J gene TRBJ2-1; 10 nucleotides align to TRBD2. CDR1 SGHVS and CDR2 FNYEAQ come from the germline V gene. V gave up 3 bases and J gave up 8 bases; unmatched junction bases: 7. This CDR3 is built from 15 residues. Full variable domain (rest looked up from reference TRBV7-6 and TRBJ2-1): GAGVSQSPRYKVTKRGQDVALRCDPISGHVSLYWYRQALGQGPEFLTYFNYEAQQDKSGLPNDRFSAERPEGSISTLTIQRTEQRDSAMYRCASSFYLAGVDEQFFGPGTRLTVL.

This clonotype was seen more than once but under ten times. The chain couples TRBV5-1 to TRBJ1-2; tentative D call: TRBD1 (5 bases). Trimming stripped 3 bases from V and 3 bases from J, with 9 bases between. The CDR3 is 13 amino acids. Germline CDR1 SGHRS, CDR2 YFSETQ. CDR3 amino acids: CASSWGDDYGYTF. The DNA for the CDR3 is TGCGCCAGCAGCTGGGGGGACGACTATGGCTACACCTTC.

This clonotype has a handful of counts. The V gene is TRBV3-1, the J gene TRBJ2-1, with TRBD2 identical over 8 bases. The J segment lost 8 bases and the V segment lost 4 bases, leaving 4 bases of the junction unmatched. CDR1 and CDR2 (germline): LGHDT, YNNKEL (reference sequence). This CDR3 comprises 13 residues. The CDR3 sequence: CASSPREGYEQFF. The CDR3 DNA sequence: TGTGCCAGCAGCCCCCGGGAGGGCTATGAGCAGTTCTTC.

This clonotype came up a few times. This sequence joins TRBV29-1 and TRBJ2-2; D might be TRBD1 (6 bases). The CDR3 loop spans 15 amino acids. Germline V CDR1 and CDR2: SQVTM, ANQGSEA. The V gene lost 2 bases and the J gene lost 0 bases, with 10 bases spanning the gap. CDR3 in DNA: TGCAGCGTTGAAAGGGGGACATCGAACACCGGGGAGCTGTTTTTT. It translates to CSVERGTSNTGELFF.

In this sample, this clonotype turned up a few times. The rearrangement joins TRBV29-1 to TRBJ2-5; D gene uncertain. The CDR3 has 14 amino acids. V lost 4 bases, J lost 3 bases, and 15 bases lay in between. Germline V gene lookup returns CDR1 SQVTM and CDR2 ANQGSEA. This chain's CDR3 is CSVGVGKGKETQYF. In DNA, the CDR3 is TGCAGCGTTGGAGTCGGTAAAGGTAAAGAGACCCAGTACTTC.

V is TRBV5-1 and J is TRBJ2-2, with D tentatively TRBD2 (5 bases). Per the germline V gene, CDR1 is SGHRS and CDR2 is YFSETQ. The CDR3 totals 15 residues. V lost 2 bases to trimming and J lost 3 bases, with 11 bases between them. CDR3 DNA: TGCGCCAGCAGCTTAAAGACTACCGACACCGGGGAGCTGTTTTTT. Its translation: CASSLKTTDTGELFF.

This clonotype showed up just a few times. In DNA form, the CDR3 reads TGCGCCAGCAGCTTGATGCCAGGGCCTCAGAGCTCCTACGAGCAGTACTTC. As protein: CASSLMPGPQSSYEQYF. V is TRBV5-1 and J is TRBJ2-7; D is perhaps TRBD1 (5 bases). The germline V and J ends were trimmed by 1 base and 0 bases, with 17 bases remaining between them. This CDR3 contains 17 residues. The germline V gene encodes CDR1 SGHRS and CDR2 YFSETQ.

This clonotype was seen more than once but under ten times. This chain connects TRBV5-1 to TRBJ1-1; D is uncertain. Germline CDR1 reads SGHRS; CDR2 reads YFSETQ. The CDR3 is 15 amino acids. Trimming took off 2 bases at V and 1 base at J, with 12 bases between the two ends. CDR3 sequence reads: CASSLRFKGNTEAFF. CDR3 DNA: TGCGCCAGCAGCTTACGGTTCAAGGGGAACACTGAAGCTTTCTTT.

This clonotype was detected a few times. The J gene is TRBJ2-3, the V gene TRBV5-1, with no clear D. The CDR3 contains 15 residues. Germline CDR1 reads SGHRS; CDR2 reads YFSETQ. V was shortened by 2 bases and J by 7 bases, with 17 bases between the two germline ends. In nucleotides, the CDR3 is TGCGCCAGCAGCTTAATCTCGGAAAGGGTGAATACGCAGTATTTT. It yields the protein CASSLISERVNTQYF.

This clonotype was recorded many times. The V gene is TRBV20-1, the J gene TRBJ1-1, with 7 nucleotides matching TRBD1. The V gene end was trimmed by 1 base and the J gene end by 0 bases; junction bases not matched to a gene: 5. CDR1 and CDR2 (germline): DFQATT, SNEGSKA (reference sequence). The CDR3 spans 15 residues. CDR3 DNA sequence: TGCAGTGCTAGAGTCCGGGACAGAATGAACACTGAAGCTTTCTTT. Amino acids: CSARVRDRMNTEAFF.

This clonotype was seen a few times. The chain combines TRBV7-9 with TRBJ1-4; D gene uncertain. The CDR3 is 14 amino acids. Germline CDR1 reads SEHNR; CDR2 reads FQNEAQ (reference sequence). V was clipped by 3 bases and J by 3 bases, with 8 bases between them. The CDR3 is CASSFQLPNEKLFF. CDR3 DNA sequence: TGTGCCAGCAGCTTTCAGCTACCTAATGAAAAACTGTTTTTT.

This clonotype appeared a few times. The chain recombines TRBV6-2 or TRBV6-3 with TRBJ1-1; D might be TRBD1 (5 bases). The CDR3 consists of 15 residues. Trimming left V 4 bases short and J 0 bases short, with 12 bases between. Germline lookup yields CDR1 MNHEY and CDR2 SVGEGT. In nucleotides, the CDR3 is TGTGCCAGCAGTTCGTCCGGGACCTTGAACACTGAAGCTTTCTTT. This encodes CASSSSGTLNTEAFF.

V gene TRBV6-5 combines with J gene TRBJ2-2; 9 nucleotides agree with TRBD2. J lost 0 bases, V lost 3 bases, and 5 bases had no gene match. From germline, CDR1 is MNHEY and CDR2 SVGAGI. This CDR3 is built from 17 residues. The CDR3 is CASSYMGLAANTGELFF. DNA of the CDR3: TGTGCCAGCAGTTATATGGGACTAGCTGCGAACACCGGGGAGCTGTTTTTT.

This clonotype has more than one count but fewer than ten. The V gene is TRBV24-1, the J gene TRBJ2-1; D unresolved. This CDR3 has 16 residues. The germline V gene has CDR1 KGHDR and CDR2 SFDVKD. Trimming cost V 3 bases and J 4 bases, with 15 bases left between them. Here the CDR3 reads CATSDPSPYRYNEQFF. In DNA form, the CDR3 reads TGTGCCACCAGTGATCCTTCCCCTTACCGATACAATGAGCAGTTCTTC.

Here the CDR3 DNA reads TGCAGTGCTACAGGAGAGGACAGAGACACAGATACGCAGTATTTT. Translated, it gives CSATGEDRDTDTQYF. This chain uses TRBV20-1 with TRBJ2-3, with TRBD1 as a possible D gene (6 bases). V lost 4 bases to trimming and J lost 2 bases, with 16 bases between them. The germline gives CDR1 DFQATT, CDR2 SNEGSKA (reference sequence). This CDR3 is built from 15 residues.

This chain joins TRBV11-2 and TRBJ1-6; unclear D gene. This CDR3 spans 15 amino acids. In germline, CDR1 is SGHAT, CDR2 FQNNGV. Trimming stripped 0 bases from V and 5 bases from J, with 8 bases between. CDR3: CASSLDPEDNSPLHF. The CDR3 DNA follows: TGTGCCAGCAGCTTAGATCCAGAGGATAATTCACCCCTCCACTTT.

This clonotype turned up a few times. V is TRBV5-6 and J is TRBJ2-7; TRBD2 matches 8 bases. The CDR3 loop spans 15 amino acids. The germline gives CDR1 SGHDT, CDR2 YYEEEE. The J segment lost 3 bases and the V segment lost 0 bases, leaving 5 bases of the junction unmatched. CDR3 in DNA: TGTGCCAGCAGCTTGGGACTAGCGACCCTCTACGAGCAGTACTTC. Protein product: CASSLGLATLYEQYF.

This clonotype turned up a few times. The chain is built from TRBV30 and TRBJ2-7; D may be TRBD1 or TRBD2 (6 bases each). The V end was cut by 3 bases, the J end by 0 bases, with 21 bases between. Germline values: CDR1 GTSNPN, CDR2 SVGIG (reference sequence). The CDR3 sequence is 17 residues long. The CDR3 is CAWSFPAGGGLSYEQYF. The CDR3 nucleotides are TGTGCCTGGAGCTTTCCCGCCGGAGGGGGTCTCTCCTACGAGCAGTACTTC.

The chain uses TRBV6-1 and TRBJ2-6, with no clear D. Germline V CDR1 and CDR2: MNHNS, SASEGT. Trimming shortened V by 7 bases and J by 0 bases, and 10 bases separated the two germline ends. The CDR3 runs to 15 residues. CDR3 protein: CASMPPNSGANVLTF. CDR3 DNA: TGTGCCAGCATGCCGCCGAACTCTGGGGCCAACGTCCTGACTTTC.

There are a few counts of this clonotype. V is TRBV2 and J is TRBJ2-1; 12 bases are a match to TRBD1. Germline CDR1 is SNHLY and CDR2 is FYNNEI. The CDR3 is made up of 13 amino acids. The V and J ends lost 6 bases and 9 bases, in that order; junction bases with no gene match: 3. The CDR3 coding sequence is TGTGCCAGCAGGGGACAGGGGGCGAGTGAGCAGTTCTTC. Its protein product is CASRGQGASEQFF.

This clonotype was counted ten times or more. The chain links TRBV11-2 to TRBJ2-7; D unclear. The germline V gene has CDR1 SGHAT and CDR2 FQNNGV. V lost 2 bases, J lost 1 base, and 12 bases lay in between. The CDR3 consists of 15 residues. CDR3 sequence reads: CASSLIRVNSYEQYF. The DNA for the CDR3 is TGTGCCAGCAGCTTAATTCGGGTTAATTCCTACGAGCAGTACTTC.

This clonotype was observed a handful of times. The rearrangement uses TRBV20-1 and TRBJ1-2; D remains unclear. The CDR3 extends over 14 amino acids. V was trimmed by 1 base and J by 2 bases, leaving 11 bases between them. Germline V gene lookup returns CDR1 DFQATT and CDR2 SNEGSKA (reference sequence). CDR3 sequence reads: CSARGNWENYGYTF. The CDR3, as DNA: TGCAGTGCTAGAGGGAATTGGGAGAACTATGGCTACACCTTC.